This entry is about one T cell receptor (beta chain). Sequenced by immunoSEQ multiplex PCR; TCRdb stores in-frame clones only, minus some. The repertoire holds about 42,000 clones, with approximately 91% as singletons. The CDR3 extends over 16 amino acids. CDR1 and CDR2 (germline): SNHLY, FYNNEI. Losses at the gene ends were 3 bases for V and 3 bases for J; bases not matched to a gene: 7. This sample stems from a study of blood T cell repertoires in COVID-19. The wider study: Spain, Italy and the United States supplied samples that represented acute and convalescent COVID-19.

This receptor was identified in a human donor in a cohort sampled during active COVID-19. The chain links TRBV2 to TRBJ1-5; 8 bases fit TRBD1. The sample consisted of peripheral blood. CDR3 sequence reads: CASSDPGTGSNQPQHF. The CDR3 DNA follows: TGTGCCAGCAGTGACCCCGGGACAGGATCCAATCAGCCCCAGCATTTT.